This is a list of T cell receptor beta chains from one sample in a study of shared clonotypes between healthy human individuals. TCRdb's table, derived via immunoSEQ multiplex PCR, lists solely in-frame clones and lacks some. The repertoire has about 2.3 million clones, 85% to 95% of them found once; the top ten carry around 0.4%. The sequenced sample consisted of naive CD4+ T cells from PBMCs. All receptors come from a young man in good health. Some clones in this sample may be carry-over from other donors' samples. CDR3s include the opening cysteine and the closing phenylalanine or tryptophan. Each record gives: D gene, V gene, clone size, J gene, CDR3 DNA, CDR3 protein. A D gene is named only where the DNA matches it firmly. The listing skips clone size in some rows; elsewhere it reads once, few, many or a size class.

D gene: TRBD1
V gene: TRBV2
clone size: .
J gene: TRBJ2-7
CDR3 DNA: TGTGCCACCGCCCCGACAGGGGCCTACGAGCAGTACTTC
CDR3 protein: CATAPTGAYEQYF

D gene: TRBD1
V gene: TRBV5-6
clone size: .
J gene: TRBJ1-2
CDR3 DNA: TGTGCCAGCAGCTTGGCCCCGGGACAGGGGGCGGAAGGCTACACCTTC
CDR3 protein: CASSLAPGQGAEGYTF

D gene: TRBD2
V gene: TRBV27
clone size: .
J gene: TRBJ2-1
CDR3 DNA: TGTGCCAGCAGTTTCGGGGGACTAGCGGGAGGGTCCAACAATGAGCAGTTCTTC
CDR3 protein: CASSFGGLAGGSNNEQFF

D gene: TRBD1
V gene: TRBV5-6
clone size: once
J gene: TRBJ1-2
CDR3 DNA: TGTGCCAGCAGCAACAGGGGCGGCTACACCTTC
CDR3 protein: CASSNRGGYTF

D gene: TRBD1
V gene: TRBV5-1
clone size: .
J gene: TRBJ1-4
CDR3 DNA: TGCGCCAGCAGCTCTCCGACCCGACAGGGGGCTCGTAGACTGTTTTTT
CDR3 protein: CASSSPTRQGARRLFF

D gene: .
V gene: TRBV28
clone size: .
J gene: TRBJ1-1
CDR3 DNA: TGTGCCAGCAGTTTAGGCGGCGGGGCACGTGAAGCTTTCTTT
CDR3 protein: CASSLGGGAREAFF

D gene: .
V gene: TRBV10-3
clone size: .
J gene: TRBJ2-5
CDR3 DNA: TGTGCCATCAGTGAGTCGGACCTACAAGAGACCCAGTACTTC
CDR3 protein: CAISESDLQETQYF

D gene: TRBD1
V gene: TRBV29-1
clone size: .
J gene: TRBJ1-5
CDR3 DNA: TGCAGCGCTGGGACAGGGGGTAGCAATCAGCCCCAGCATTTT
CDR3 protein: CSAGTGGSNQPQHF

D gene: .
V gene: TRBV11-3
clone size: .
J gene: TRBJ2-2
CDR3 DNA: TGTGCCAGCAGCCGGGTATCAAACACCGGGGAGCTGTTTTTT
CDR3 protein: CASSRVSNTGELFF

D gene: .
V gene: TRBV27
clone size: .
J gene: TRBJ1-4
CDR3 DNA: TGCAGGAGGGGAACTAATGAAAAACTGTTTTTT
CDR3 protein: CRRGTNEKLFF

D gene: .
V gene: TRBV6-1
clone size: .
J gene: TRBJ2-5
CDR3 DNA: TGTGCCAGCAGTGTCCCCGTGGGGTTGATGGAGACCCAGTACTTC
CDR3 protein: CASSVPVGLMETQYF

D gene: TRBD2
V gene: TRBV4-1
clone size: .
J gene: TRBJ2-2
CDR3 DNA: TGCGCCAGCAGCCAAGGAGGTTCCAGCGGGAGGGTAGTCGGGGAGCTGTTTTTT
CDR3 protein: CASSQGGSSGRVVGELFF

D gene: .
V gene: TRBV30
clone size: .
J gene: TRBJ1-2
CDR3 DNA: TGTGCCTGGAGAGATCGCTGGGGGGGCTACACCTTC
CDR3 protein: CAWRDRWGGYTF

D gene: TRBD2
V gene: TRBV6-1
clone size: once
J gene: TRBJ2-1
CDR3 DNA: TGTGCCAGCAGAGGACTAGCGCTGTCCTACAATGAGCAGTTCTTC
CDR3 protein: CASRGLALSYNEQFF

D gene: TRBD2
V gene: TRBV4-1
clone size: .
J gene: TRBJ2-1
CDR3 DNA: TGCGCCAGCAGCCAAGTAGCGGGTCACTCCTACAATGAGCAGTTCTTC
CDR3 protein: CASSQVAGHSYNEQFF

D gene: TRBD2
V gene: TRBV7-6
clone size: .
J gene: TRBJ2-1
CDR3 DNA: TGTGCCAGCAGCGAGGGTCTACTAGCGAACTCCTACAATGAGCAGTTCTTC
CDR3 protein: CASSEGLLANSYNEQFF

D gene: TRBD1
V gene: TRBV6-1
clone size: .
J gene: TRBJ1-4
CDR3 DNA: TGTGCCAGCAGTTCGGGACAGAATAATGAAAAACTGTTTTTT
CDR3 protein: CASSSGQNNEKLFF

D gene: TRBD1
V gene: TRBV28
clone size: .
J gene: TRBJ1-2
CDR3 DNA: TGTGCCAGCAGTCCGGGACAGCCTAACTATGGCTACACCTTC
CDR3 protein: CASSPGQPNYGYTF

D gene: TRBD1
V gene: TRBV18
clone size: .
J gene: TRBJ2-5
CDR3 DNA: TGTGCCAGCTCACGAGGGACAGGGCGAGAGACCCAGTACTTC
CDR3 protein: CASSRGTGRETQYF

D gene: .
V gene: TRBV21-1
clone size: .
J gene: TRBJ2-5
CDR3 DNA: TGTGCCAGCAGCTCGCCTAGGGGACAGGCAGAGACCCAGTACTTC
CDR3 protein: CASSSPRGQAETQYF

D gene: .
V gene: TRBV6-5
clone size: .
J gene: TRBJ1-3
CDR3 DNA: TGTGCCAGCAGTTTGAACCCTGACTCTGGAAACACCATATATTTT
CDR3 protein: CASSLNPDSGNTIYF

D gene: .
V gene: TRBV18
clone size: .
J gene: TRBJ1-4
CDR3 DNA: TGTGCCAGCTCACCAGTGTTCCCGATTGAAAAACTGTTTTTT
CDR3 protein: CASSPVFPIEKLFF

D gene: .
V gene: TRBV5-1
clone size: .
J gene: TRBJ1-3
CDR3 DNA: TGCGCCAGCAGCTTGGATCCGGGGCGAAACACCATATATTTT
CDR3 protein: CASSLDPGRNTIYF